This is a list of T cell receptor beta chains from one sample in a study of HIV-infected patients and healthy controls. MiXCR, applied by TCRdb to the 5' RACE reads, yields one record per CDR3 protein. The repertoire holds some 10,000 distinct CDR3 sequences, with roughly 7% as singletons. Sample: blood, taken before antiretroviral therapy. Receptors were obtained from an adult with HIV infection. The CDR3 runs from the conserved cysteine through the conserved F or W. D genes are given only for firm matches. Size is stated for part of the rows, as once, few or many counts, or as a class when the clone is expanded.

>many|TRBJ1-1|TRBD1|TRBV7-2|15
CASSLVGGGDTEAFF
TGTGCCAGCAGCTTAGTAGGGGGCGGGGACACTGAAGCTTTCTTT
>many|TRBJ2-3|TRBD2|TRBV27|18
CASSPLITVGLATDTQYF
TGTGCCAGCAGTCCCCTGATTACAGTAGGACTAGCTACAGATACGCAGTATTTT
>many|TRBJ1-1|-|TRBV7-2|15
CASSFTMTRNTEAFF
TGTGCCAGCAGCTTTACCATGACTCGAAACACTGAAGCTTTCTTT
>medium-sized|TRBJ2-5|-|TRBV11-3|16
CASSRRTGEVGETQYF
TGTGCCAGCAGCCGACGCACAGGGGAGGTGGGAGAGACCCAGTACTTC
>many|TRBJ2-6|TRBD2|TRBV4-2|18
CASSQKSGGISGANVLTF
TGTGCCAGCAGCCAAAAGAGCGGGGGGATCTCTGGGGCCAACGTCCTGACTTTC
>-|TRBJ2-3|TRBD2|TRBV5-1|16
CAGSLSGGGGSDTQYF
TGCGCCGGAAGCCTGTCCGGCGGGGGAGGTTCAGATACGCAGTATTTT
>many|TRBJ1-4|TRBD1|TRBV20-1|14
CSANSGTANEKLFF
TGCAGTGCTAATTCCGGGACAGCGAATGAAAAACTGTTTTTT
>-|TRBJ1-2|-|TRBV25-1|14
CASSLGPSGHGYTF
TGTGCCAGCAGTCTCGGCCCGAGCGGTCATGGCTACACCTTC
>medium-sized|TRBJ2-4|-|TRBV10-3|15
CAISESGLAKNIQYF
TGTGCCATCAGTGAGAGCGGTTTAGCCAAAAACATTCAGTACTTC
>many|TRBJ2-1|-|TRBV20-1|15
CSATPYLQGGNEQFF
TGCAGTGCCACGCCTTACTTGCAGGGTGGCAATGAGCAGTTCTTC
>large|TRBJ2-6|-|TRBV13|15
CASSLQRTGANVLTF
TGTGCCAGCAGCTTACAGAGGACTGGGGCCAACGTCCTGACTTTC
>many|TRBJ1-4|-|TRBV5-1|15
CASGEMGQMNEKLFF
TGCGCCAGCGGCGAGATGGGACAAATGAATGAAAAACTGTTTTTT
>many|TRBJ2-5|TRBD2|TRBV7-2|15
CASSTGTSVQETQYF
TGTGCCAGCAGCACTGGGACTAGCGTTCAAGAGACCCAGTACTTC
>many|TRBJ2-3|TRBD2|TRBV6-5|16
CASSYGAGGSTDTQYF
TGTGCCAGCAGTTACGGAGCGGGGGGTTCCACAGATACGCAGTATTTT
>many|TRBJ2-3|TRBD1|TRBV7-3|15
CASSFNGQGGDTQYF
TGTGCCAGCAGCTTTAATGGACAGGGCGGAGATACGCAGTATTTT
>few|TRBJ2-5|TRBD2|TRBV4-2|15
CASSQDRGGQETQYF
TGTGCCAGCAGCCAAGATCGGGGGGGCCAAGAGACCCAGTACTTC
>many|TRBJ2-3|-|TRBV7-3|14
CASSSGGPTDTQYF
TGTGCCAGCAGCTCCGGGGGGCCCACAGATACGCAGTATTTT
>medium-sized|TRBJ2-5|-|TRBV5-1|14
CASSPQGTQETQYF
TGCGCCAGCAGCCCCCAAGGGACCCAAGAGACCCAGTACTTC
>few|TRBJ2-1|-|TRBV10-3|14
CAISPGQGYNEQFF
TGTGCCATCAGTCCGGGGCAGGGGTACAATGAGCAGTTCTTC
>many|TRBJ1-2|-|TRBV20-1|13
CSAEALQEYGYTF
TGCAGTGCTGAAGCCCTCCAGGAGTATGGCTACACCTTC
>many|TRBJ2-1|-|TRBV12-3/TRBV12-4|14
CASSYGTGYNEQFF
TGTGCCAGCAGTTATGGAACGGGTTACAATGAGCAGTTCTTC
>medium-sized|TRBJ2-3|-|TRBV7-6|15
CASSLDLRGTDTQYF
TGTGCCAGCAGCTTAGACCTCAGGGGCACAGATACGCAGTATTTT
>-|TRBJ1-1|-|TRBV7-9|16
CASSIGLTGFYPEAFF
TGTGCCAGCAGCATCGGGCTTACAGGGTTCTACCCTGAAGCTTTCTTT
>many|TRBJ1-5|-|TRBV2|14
CASSGRMSNQPQHF
TGTGCCAGCAGTGGACGGATGAGTAATCAGCCCCAGCATTTT
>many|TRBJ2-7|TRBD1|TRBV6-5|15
CASSYSGTGTYEQYF
TGTGCCAGCAGTTACTCAGGGACAGGGACTTACGAGCAGTACTTC
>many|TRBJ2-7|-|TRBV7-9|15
CASSPPFRVGYEQYF
TGTGCCAGCAGCCCTCCATTCCGGGTAGGATACGAGCAGTACTTC
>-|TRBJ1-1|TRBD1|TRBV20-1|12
CSASPGGSEAFF
TGCAGTGCTAGTCCAGGGGGATCTGAAGCTTTCTTT
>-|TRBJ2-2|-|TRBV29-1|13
CSGALPSTGELFF
TGCAGCGGAGCACTCCCTTCGACCGGGGAGCTGTTTTTT
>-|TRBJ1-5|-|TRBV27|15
CASSFVLGGNQPQHF
TGTGCCAGCAGTTTTGTCCTAGGCGGGAATCAGCCCCAGCATTTT
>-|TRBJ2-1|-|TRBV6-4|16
CASSVAGTPSYNEQFF
TGTGCCAGCAGTGTGGCTGGGACACCCTCCTACAATGAGCAGTTCTTC
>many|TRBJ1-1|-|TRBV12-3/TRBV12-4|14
CASSLHGVDTEAFF
TGTGCCAGCAGTTTGCATGGGGTCGACACTGAAGCTTTCTTT
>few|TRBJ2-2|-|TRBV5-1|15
CASSPDTANTGELFF
TGCGCCAGCAGCCCTGACACCGCGAACACCGGGGAGCTGTTTTTT
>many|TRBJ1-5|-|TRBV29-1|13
CSVTGDLGQPQHF
TGCAGCGTGACGGGGGACTTGGGTCAGCCCCAGCATTTT
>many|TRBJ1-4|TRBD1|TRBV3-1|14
CASSGQDGRGKLFF
TGTGCCAGCAGCGGACAGGACGGAAGGGGAAAACTGTTTTTT
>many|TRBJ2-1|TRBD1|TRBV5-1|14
CASSSGTGEDEQFF
TGCGCCAGCAGCTCAGGGACAGGGGAGGATGAGCAGTTCTTC
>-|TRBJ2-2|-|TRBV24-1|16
CATSDSGSRGTGELFF
TGTGCCACCAGTGATTCGGGCAGCCGTGGTACCGGGGAGCTGTTTTTT
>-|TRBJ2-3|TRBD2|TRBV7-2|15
CASSFFGGATDTQYF
TGTGCCAGCAGCTTTTTCGGGGGGGCCACAGATACGCAGTATTTT
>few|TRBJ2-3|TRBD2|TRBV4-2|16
CASSQQGTSSPDTQYF
TGTGCCAGCAGCCAACAGGGGACTAGCAGCCCAGATACGCAGTATTTT
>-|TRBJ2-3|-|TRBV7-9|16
CASSFDYGLNTDTQYF
TGTGCCAGCAGCTTCGACTATGGCCTTAACACAGATACGCAGTATTTT
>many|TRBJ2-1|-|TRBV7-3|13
CASSLKSGNEQFF
TGTGCCAGCAGCTTAAAATCCGGGAATGAGCAGTTCTTC
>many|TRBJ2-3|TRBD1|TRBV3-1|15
CASSQNQGGTDTQYF
TGTGCCAGCAGCCAAAATCAGGGGGGCACAGATACGCAGTATTTT